The entry that follows covers one T cell receptor beta chain sequence. The antigen remains undetermined. These data come from a study of cytomegalovirus exposure and HLA in healthy donors. CDR3 length: 14 residues. V was clipped by 8 bases and J by 6 bases; unmatched bases: 10. Per germline, CDR1 GTSNPN and CDR2 SVGIG (reference sequence). The PCR employed 60 Vbeta primers together with 13 Jbeta primers. Sequencing was performed with immunoSEQ multiplex PCR; in TCRdb, only in-frame clones are kept and a portion is missing. The table has some 100,000 clones, about 79% seen once. General observations from the study: Most TCR sequences were seen very rarely across donors, but some public TCRs occurred in many. A few of the chains that were CMV-associated were confirmed in vitro to be specific for CMV antigens.

Healthy bone marrow donors formed the donor group. The source of this sequence is a human donor in good health. The sequenced sample consisted of PBMCs. This rearrangement joins TRBV30 to TRBJ1-5, with 10 bases fitting TRBD1. This chain's CDR3 is CATQTGGAGQPQHF. The CDR3 bases are TGTGCCACCCAGACAGGGGGCGCGGGTCAGCCCCAGCATTTT.